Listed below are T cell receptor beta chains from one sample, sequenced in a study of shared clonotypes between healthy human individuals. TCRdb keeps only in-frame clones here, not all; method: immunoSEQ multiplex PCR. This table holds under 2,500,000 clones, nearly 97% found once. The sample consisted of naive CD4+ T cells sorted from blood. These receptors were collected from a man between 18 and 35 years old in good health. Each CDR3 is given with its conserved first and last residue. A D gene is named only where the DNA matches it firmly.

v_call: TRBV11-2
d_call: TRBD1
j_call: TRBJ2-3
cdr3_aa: CASSSRTGDTQYF

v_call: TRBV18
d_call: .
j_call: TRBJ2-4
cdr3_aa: CASSPPVSDIQYF

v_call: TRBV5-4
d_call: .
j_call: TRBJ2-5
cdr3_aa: CASSPISTGKGETQYF

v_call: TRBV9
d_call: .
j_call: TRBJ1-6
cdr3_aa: CASSPPGGVDSPLHF

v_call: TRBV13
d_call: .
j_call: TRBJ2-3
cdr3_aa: CASRPRGPDTQYF

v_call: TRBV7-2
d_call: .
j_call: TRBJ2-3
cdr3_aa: CASSLSARNTDTQYF

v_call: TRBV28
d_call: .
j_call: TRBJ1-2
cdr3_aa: CASGGEVYGYTF

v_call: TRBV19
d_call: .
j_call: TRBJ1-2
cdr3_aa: CASGNRQSMGTYGYTF

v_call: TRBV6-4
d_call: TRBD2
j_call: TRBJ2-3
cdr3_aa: CASSELAGGLTDTQYF

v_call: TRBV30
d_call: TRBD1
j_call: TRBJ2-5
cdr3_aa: CAWGTGGETQYF

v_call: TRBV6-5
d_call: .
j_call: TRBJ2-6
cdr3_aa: CASSPPDSGANVLTF

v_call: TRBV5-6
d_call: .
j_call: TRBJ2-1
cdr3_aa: CASSLVGVGNEQFF

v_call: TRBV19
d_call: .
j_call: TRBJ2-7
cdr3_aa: CASSLDTDPTRQYF

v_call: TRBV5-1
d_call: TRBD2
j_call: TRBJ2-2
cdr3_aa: CASSSAGDTGELFF

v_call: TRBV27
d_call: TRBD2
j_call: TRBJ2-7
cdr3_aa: CASSFSPGLVNEQYF

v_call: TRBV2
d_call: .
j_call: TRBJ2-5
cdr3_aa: CASSEVEETQYF

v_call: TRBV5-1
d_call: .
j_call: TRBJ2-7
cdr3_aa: CASSVSGGLYEQYF

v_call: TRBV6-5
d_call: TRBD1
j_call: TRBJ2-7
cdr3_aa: CASSYGYGTGGHEQYF

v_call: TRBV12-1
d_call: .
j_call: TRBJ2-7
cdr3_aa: CASTDGGTSGRRSYEQYF

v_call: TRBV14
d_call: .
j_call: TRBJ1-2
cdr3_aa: CASSQVWTPRGNYGYTF

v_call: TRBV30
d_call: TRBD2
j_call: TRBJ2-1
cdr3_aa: CAWRLAGGHGEQFF

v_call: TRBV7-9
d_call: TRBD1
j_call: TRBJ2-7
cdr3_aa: CASSMDRGQYEQYF

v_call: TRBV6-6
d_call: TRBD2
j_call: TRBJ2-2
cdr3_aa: CASSYATSGTGELFF